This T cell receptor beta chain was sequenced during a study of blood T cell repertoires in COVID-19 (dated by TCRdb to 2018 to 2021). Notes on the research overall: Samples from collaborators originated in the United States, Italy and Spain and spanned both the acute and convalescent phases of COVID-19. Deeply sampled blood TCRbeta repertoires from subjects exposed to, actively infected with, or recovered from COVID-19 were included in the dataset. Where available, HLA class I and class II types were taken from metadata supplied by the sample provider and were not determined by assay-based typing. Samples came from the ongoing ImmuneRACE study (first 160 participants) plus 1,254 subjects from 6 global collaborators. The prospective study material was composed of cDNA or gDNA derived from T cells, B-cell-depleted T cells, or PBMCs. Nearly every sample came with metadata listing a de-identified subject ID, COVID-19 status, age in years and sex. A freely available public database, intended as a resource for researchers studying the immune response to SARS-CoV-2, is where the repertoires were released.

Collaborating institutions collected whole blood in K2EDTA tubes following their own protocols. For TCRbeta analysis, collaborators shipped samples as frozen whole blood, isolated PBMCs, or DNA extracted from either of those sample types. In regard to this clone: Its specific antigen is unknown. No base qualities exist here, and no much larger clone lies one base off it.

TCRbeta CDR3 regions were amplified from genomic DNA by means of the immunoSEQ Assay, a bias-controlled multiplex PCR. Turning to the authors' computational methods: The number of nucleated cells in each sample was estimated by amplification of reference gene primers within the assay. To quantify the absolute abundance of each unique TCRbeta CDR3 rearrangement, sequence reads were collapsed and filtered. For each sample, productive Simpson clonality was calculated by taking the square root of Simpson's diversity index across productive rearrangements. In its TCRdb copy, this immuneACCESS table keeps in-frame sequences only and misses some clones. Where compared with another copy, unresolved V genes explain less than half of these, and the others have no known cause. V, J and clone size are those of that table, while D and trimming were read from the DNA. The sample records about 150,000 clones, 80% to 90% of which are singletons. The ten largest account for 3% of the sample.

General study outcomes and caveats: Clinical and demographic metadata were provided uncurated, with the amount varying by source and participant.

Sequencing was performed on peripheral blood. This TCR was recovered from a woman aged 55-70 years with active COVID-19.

The CDR3 loop reads CASSLAGVRDTQYF. The bases read TGTGCCAGCAGTTTGGCGGGAGTTAGAGATACGCAGTATTTT. The sequence links TRBV28 to TRBJ2-3, and TRBD2 matches 7 of the central bases. Trimming accounts for 3 bases at V and 5 bases at J, while the number of junction bases matched to no gene is 5. The germline V gene gives CDR1 as MDHEN and CDR2 as SYDVKM. Counted from cysteine to phenylalanine, this CDR3 has 14 amino acids. Kept here is only the CDR3 DNA, which spans 42 bases and is read in frame from base 1.